This T cell receptor beta chain was sequenced in a study of cytomegalovirus exposure and HLA in healthy donors. In germline, CDR1 is SGHTA, CDR2 FQGNSA. The CDR3 runs 16 residues. V shed 6 bases and J shed 0 bases, with 15 bases lying between them. The PCR employed 60 Vbeta primers together with 13 Jbeta primers. Sequenced by immunoSEQ multiplex PCR; TCRdb stores in-frame clones only, minus some. Of 130,000 to 150,000 clones detected, about 84% appear once; the ten largest clones hold roughly 2.4%. General study findings and limits: The authors confirmed in vitro that a few CMV-associated chains were specific for CMV antigens. Reportedly, cytomegalovirus status was diagnosed with high sensitivity and specificity. TRBV6-2, TRBV6-3 and other indistinguishable V segments were excluded.

Concerning this clone: What it recognizes is unknown. This sample also contains other DNA sequences that code for the same CDR3.

The TCR sequence derives from a woman aged 18-35 years in good health and CMV-seropositive. V and J are TRBV7-2 and TRBJ1-5; tentative D call: TRBD1 (5 bases). Sequencing was carried out using PBMCs. The CDR3 bases are TGTGCCAGCAGTACAGGTGGGACTTATAGCAATCAGCCCCAGCATTTT. Translating it yields CASSTGGTYSNQPQHF. The variable domain in full, completed from reference TRBV7-2 and TRBJ1-5, reads GAGVSQSPSNKVTEKGKDVELRCDPISGHTALYWYRQSLGQGLEFLIYFQGNSAPDKSGLPSDRFSAERTGGSVSTLTIQRTQQEDSAVYLCASSTGGTYSNQPQHFGDGTRLSIL.